Listed below are T cell receptor beta chains from one sample, sequenced in a study of shared clonotypes between healthy human individuals. Profiling relied on immunoSEQ multiplex PCR, and the TCRdb table lists in-frame clones only, not all of them. The sample yields about 2.4 million clones, under 95% seen once. The sample taken for sequencing was naive CD4+ T cells from PBMCs. The origin of the receptors is a young man in good health. Some clones in this sample may be carry-over from other donors' samples. CDR3s include the opening cysteine and the closing phenylalanine or tryptophan. D genes are given only for firm matches. Only some rows state a clone size, as once, few, many or a class for expanded clones.

d_call j_call v_call cdr3_length clone_size cdr3_aa cdr3_nt
. TRBJ2-7 TRBV28 12 . CASSYGPYEQYF TGTGCCAGCAGCTATGGCCCCTACGAGCAGTACTTC
TRBD1 TRBJ1-2 TRBV7-9 15 . CASSLVVTGELGYTF TGTGCCAGCAGCTTAGTCGTGACAGGGGAGTTAGGCTACACCTTC
TRBD1 TRBJ1-5 TRBV19 17 . CASSIPPRGRVNQPQHF TGTGCCAGTAGTATCCCTCCCAGGGGGCGGGTCAATCAGCCCCAGCATTTT
TRBD2 TRBJ2-3 TRBV6-7 18 . CASSGPSGRVRGTDTQYF TGTGCCAGCAGTGGCCCTAGCGGGAGAGTCCGCGGCACAGATACGCAGTATTTT
. TRBJ1-1 TRBV9 14 . CASSATGARTEAFF TGTGCCAGCTCAGCGACGGGGGCGCGAACTGAAGCTTTCTTT
TRBD1 TRBJ2-2 TRBV5-1 16 . CASSLGWDRNTGELFF TGCGCCAGCAGCTTGGGATGGGACAGGAACACCGGGGAGCTGTTTTTT
. TRBJ2-7 TRBV18 13 once CASSPSQGYEQYF TGTGCCAGCTCACCATCACAGGGCTACGAGCAGTACTTC
TRBD1 TRBJ1-1 TRBV11-3 14 . CASSPHRGDTEAFF TGTGCCAGCAGCCCCCACAGGGGAGACACTGAAGCTTTCTTT
. TRBJ1-4 TRBV5-1 16 . CASSSMIQGTNEKLFF TGCGCCAGCAGCTCAATGATACAGGGAACTAATGAAAAACTGTTTTTT
. TRBJ2-7 TRBV9 14 . CASSARTDTYEQYF TGTGCCAGCAGCGCCCGGACGGACACCTACGAGCAGTACTTC
. TRBJ2-7 TRBV7-8 14 . CASSLTVSSYEQYF TGTGCCAGCAGCTTGACAGTAAGCTCCTACGAGCAGTACTTC
. TRBJ2-7 TRBV18 14 . CASSPMDSSYEQYF TGTGCCAGCTCACCCATGGACAGCTCCTACGAGCAGTACTTC
TRBD2 TRBJ2-7 TRBV5-1 15 . CASSYYGRVGSEQYF TGCGCCAGCAGCTATTACGGGAGGGTCGGCTCCGAGCAGTACTTC
. TRBJ1-4 TRBV5-5 16 . CASSSPGHTRNEKLFF TGTGCCAGCAGCTCACCGGGCCACACTCGGAATGAAAAACTGTTTTTT
. TRBJ1-1 TRBV11-3 13 . CASSLRENTEAFF TGTGCCAGCAGCTTACGGGAAAACACTGAAGCTTTCTTT
TRBD1 TRBJ1-1 TRBV28 14 . CASSDRVGNTEAFF TGTGCCAGCAGCGACAGGGTAGGGAACACTGAAGCTTTCTTT
. TRBJ2-1 TRBV28 14 once CASTAGQGYNEQFF TGTGCCAGCACCGCGGGGCAAGGGTACAATGAGCAGTTCTTC
. TRBJ1-2 TRBV19 14 once CASRGPASGGGYTF TGTGCCAGTAGAGGACCAGCCTCCGGGGGTGGCTACACCTTC
. TRBJ2-4 TRBV29-1 15 once CSVERRGMRGNIQYF TGCAGCGTTGAGAGGCGGGGAATGAGGGGAAACATTCAGTACTTC
TRBD2 TRBJ2-3 TRBV5-1 15 . CASWGTSGSADTQYF TGCGCCAGCTGGGGGACTAGCGGGAGTGCAGATACGCAGTATTTT
TRBD2 TRBJ2-1 TRBV5-1 16 . CASTGVAGGSDNEQFF TGCGCCAGCACGGGGGTAGCGGGAGGGTCCGACAATGAGCAGTTCTTC
. TRBJ2-1 TRBV4-3 16 . CASSQDFRGAYNEQFF TGCGCCAGCAGCCAAGATTTCAGGGGCGCTTACAATGAGCAGTTCTTC
. TRBJ1-2 TRBV6-1 15 . CAARTGDTLNYGYTF TGTGCCGCCCGAACGGGGGACACCCTTAACTATGGCTACACCTTC
. TRBJ2-1 TRBV14 14 . CASSRVETYNEQFF TGTGCCAGCAGCAGGGTGGAAACCTACAATGAGCAGTTCTTC
. TRBJ2-7 TRBV30 13 once CAWSRGLAYEQYF TGTGCCTGGAGTCGGGGATTAGCCTACGAGCAGTACTTC
. TRBJ1-1 TRBV5-1 14 . CASSLQGGGTEAFF TGCGCCAGCAGCTTGCAGGGCGGGGGCACTGAGGCTTTCTTT
. TRBJ2-7 TRBV5-4 14 . CASSSRGTSYEQYF TGTGCCAGCAGCTCCCGTGGGACCTCCTACGAGCAGTACTTC
. TRBJ2-7 TRBV6-1 13 . CASTKIGSNEQYF TGTGCCAGCACCAAAATAGGCAGTAACGAGCAGTACTTC
. TRBJ2-1 TRBV7-2 15 . CASSLFWPPHNEQFF TGTGCCAGCAGCTTATTCTGGCCTCCACACAATGAGCAGTTCTTC
. TRBJ1-4 TRBV5-1 15 once CASSLFGGEDEKLFF TGCGCCAGCAGCCTGTTCGGAGGGGAGGATGAAAAACTGTTTTTT
TRBD1 TRBJ1-1 TRBV4-1 16 . CASSRGTGGRGTEAFF TGCGCCAGCAGCCGCGGGACAGGGGGCCGGGGCACTGAAGCTTTCTTT
. TRBJ2-3 TRBV10-1 14 . CASSDRGGTDTQYF TGCGCCAGCAGTGACAGGGGTGGCACAGATACGCAGTATTTT
TRBD2 TRBJ2-1 TRBV4-3 18 . CASSQSREGGFRYNEQFF TGCGCCAGCAGCCAATCGCGGGAGGGCGGCTTCCGGTACAATGAGCAGTTCTTC
TRBD1 TRBJ2-7 TRBV28 14 . CASSSTGGFYEQYF TGTGCCAGCAGTTCGACAGGGGGCTTCTACGAGCAGTACTTC
TRBD2 TRBJ2-7 TRBV27 18 . CASSSIWTSGSVTYEQYF TGTGCCAGCAGTTCTATATGGACTAGCGGGAGTGTGACCTACGAGCAGTACTTC
. TRBJ2-2 TRBV10-3 15 . CAISDSNQGTGELFF TGTGCCATCAGTGACTCGAACCAGGGCACCGGGGAGCTGTTTTTT
. TRBJ2-3 TRBV10-1 15 . CASSEYSGSPDTQYF TGCGCCAGCAGTGAGTACAGCGGGTCCCCAGATACGCAGTATTTT
TRBD1 TRBJ1-4 TRBV7-3 18 . CASSFNPPQGARIEKLFF TGTGCCAGCAGCTTTAACCCCCCCCAGGGGGCGAGAATTGAAAAACTGTTTTTT
. TRBJ2-3 TRBV21-1 16 . CASSPNRDRGTDTQYF TGTGCCAGCAGCCCAAACCGCGACAGGGGAACAGATACGCAGTATTTT
. TRBJ1-1 TRBV2 13 . CASRDGRNTEAFF TGTGCCAGCAGGGACGGAAGGAACACTGAAGCTTTCTTT
TRBD2 TRBJ2-3 TRBV15 19 once CATSSRTSGTPLRTDTQYF TGTGCCACCAGCTCCCGGACTAGCGGGACGCCCCTTCGCACAGATACGCAGTATTTT
TRBD1 TRBJ1-4 TRBV7-9 14 . CASSFRTGDEKLFF TGTGCCAGCAGCTTCCGGACAGGAGATGAAAAACTGTTTTTT
. TRBJ1-2 TRBV6-1 13 . CASRDPPLYGYTF TGTGCCAGCAGGGATCCCCCCCTCTATGGCTACACCTTC
. TRBJ1-5 TRBV6-1 14 . CASSEEAGNQPQHF TGTGCCAGCAGTGAAGAGGCAGGGAATCAGCCCCAGCATTTT
. TRBJ1-1 TRBV25-1 14 . CASRGAGQSSEAFF TGTGCCAGCAGAGGGGCAGGACAGAGTTCTGAAGCTTTCTTT
. TRBJ1-3 TRBV29-1 15 . CSVSGDPSSGNTIYF TGCAGCGTTTCAGGGGACCCTAGCTCTGGAAACACCATATATTTT
. TRBJ2-5 TRBV5-1 13 . CASSFPGEETQYF TGCGCCAGCAGCTTCCCGGGGGAAGAGACCCAGTACTTC
. TRBJ2-7 TRBV10-1 17 . CASSSGSYRGLSYEQYF TGCGCCAGCAGTTCGGGCTCTTATCGGGGGCTCTCCTACGAGCAGTACTTC
TRBD2 TRBJ2-1 TRBV28 15 . CAILPSGGKGNEQFF TGTGCCATCCTTCCAAGCGGGGGGAAGGGCAATGAGCAGTTCTTC
TRBD1 TRBJ2-5 TRBV4-1 17 . CASSQGWVKGQAETQYF TGCGCCAGCAGCCAAGGATGGGTAAAAGGACAGGCGGAGACCCAGTACTTC
. TRBJ2-1 TRBV7-3 16 . CASSDRPGPGRNEQFF TGTGCCAGCAGCGACAGACCTGGGCCCGGGAGAAATGAGCAGTTCTTC
. TRBJ1-1 TRBV5-4 13 . CASSFASGTEAFF TGTGCCAGCAGCTTCGCAAGTGGCACTGAAGCTTTCTTT
. TRBJ1-5 TRBV11-2 13 . CASSSSGPQPQHF TGTGCCAGCAGCTCATCGGGGCCCCAGCCCCAGCATTTT
TRBD2 TRBJ2-5 TRBV18 17 . CASSAFPGLAGGETQYF TGTGCCAGCTCAGCCTTCCCCGGACTAGCGGGAGGAGAGACCCAGTACTTC